This record concerns one TCR beta chain sequence. Measured with immunoSEQ multiplex PCR; TCRdb has only the in-frame clones, and not every one. The sample includes approximately 70,000 clones, about nine tenths seen only once; the top ten take 2.5% to 3%. The record originates from a study of blood T cell repertoires in COVID-19. CDR1 is KGHDR and CDR2 is SFDVKD in the germline V gene. The CDR3 runs to 16 residues. After removal of 3 bases from V and 4 bases from J, the junction contained 5 bases not matched to a gene. The rearrangement uses TRBV24-1 and TRBJ2-1; 10 nucleotides agree with TRBD2. The sample was peripheral blood. The sequence was obtained from a man aged 50-59 years with COVID-19, enrolled during active disease. CDR3 coding DNA: TGTGCCACCAGTGATGACGCTAGCGGGAGTTACAATGAGCAGTTCTTC. This gives the protein CATSDDASGSYNEQFF.